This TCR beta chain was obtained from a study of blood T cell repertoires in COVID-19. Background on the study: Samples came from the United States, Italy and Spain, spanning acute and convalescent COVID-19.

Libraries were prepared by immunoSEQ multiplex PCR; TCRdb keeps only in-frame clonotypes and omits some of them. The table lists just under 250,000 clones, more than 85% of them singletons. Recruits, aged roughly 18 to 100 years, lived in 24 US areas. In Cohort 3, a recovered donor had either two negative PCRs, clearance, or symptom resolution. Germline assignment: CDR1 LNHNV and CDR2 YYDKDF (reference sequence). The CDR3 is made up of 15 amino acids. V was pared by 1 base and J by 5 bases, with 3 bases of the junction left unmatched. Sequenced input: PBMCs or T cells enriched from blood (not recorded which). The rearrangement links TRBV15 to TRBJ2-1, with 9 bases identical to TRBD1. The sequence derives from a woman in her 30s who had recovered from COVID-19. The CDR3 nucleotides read TGTGCCACCAGCAGAGGACAGGGGGACCACAATGAGCAGTTCTTC. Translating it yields CATSRGQGDHNEQFF.